This entry lists 17 T cell receptor beta chains sequenced from one sample in a study of brain T cells in children with intractable seizures. As for time point: blood from clinic visit 5 months post-surgery; TSC patient then seizure free. Repertoires were generated with immunoSEQ multiplex PCR, while TCRdb's copy carries only in-frame clones and drops some. The sample consists of a few hundred thousand clones, roughly 92% of them appearing once. This specimen consisted of peripheral blood, obtained less than 6 months after surgery. Receptor source: a boy in the first two years of life with tuberous sclerosis and intractable seizures.

This chain links TRBV7-9 with TRBJ2-1; TRBD2 agrees at 7 bases. There are 16 residues in the CDR3. Trimming cost V 1 base and J 2 bases; bases outside gene matches: 5. The germline V gene has CDR1 SEHNR and CDR2 FQNEAQ (reference sequence). CDR3 sequence: CASSLEQRDPYNEQFF. The CDR3 DNA reads TGTGCCAGCAGCTTAGAACAGCGGGACCCCTACAATGAGCAGTTCTTC.

This chain uses TRBV5-1 with TRBJ2-3, with a weak D call TRBD2 (6 bases). The CDR3 totals 15 residues. Trimming took off 4 bases at V and 2 bases at J, with 14 bases between the two ends. CDR1 and CDR2 from the germline V gene are SGHRS and YFSETQ. The chain's CDR3 is CASSSKRVFTDTQYF. CDR3 sequence (DNA): TGCGCCAGCAGCAGCAAGCGGGTCTTCACAGATACGCAGTATTTT.

This clone is a singleton in its sample. The V and J genes are TRBV19 and TRBJ1-2; a weak D match, TRBD1 (5 bases). The V and J ends lost 0 bases and 2 bases respectively, with 7 bases between them. Per the germline V gene, CDR1 is LNHDA and CDR2 is SQIVND (reference sequence). The CDR3 consists of 14 residues. The CDR3 sequence is CASSIDRTNYGYTF. In nucleotides, the CDR3 is TGTGCCAGTAGTATAGATCGGACAAACTATGGCTACACCTTC.

The V and J genes are TRBV11-2 and TRBJ2-7; 10 bases map to TRBD2. The CDR3 length is 16 residues. Germline V CDR1 and CDR2: SGHAT, FQNNGV. V gave up 1 base and J gave up 1 base; unmatched junction bases: 4. CDR3 amino acids: CASSLGGLAVSYEQYF. For the CDR3, the DNA is TGTGCCAGCAGCTTAGGAGGACTAGCGGTTTCCTACGAGCAGTACTTC.

This chain connects TRBV5-1 to TRBJ2-1; TRBD2 agrees at 10 bases. Looked up from germline, CDR1 is SGHRS and CDR2 is YFSETQ. J gave up 0 bases and V 4 bases, and 10 bases lay outside the gene matches. The CDR3 is 18 residues long. The CDR3 protein is CASSQTSGDPSSYNEQFF. The CDR3 nucleotides are TGCGCCAGCAGCCAAACTAGCGGGGACCCGAGCTCCTACAATGAGCAGTTCTTC.

The J gene is TRBJ2-4, the V gene TRBV6-5, with D possibly TRBD1 on 5 matching bases. The V gene's germline CDR1 is MNHEY and CDR2 SVGAGI. The CDR3 length is 13 residues. Trimming cost V 6 bases and J 8 bases, with 14 bases left between them. The CDR3 spells CASRRQKVDIQYF. CDR3 DNA: TGTGCCAGCAGGCGACAGAAGGTCGACATTCAGTACTTC.

This chain connects TRBV5-6 to TRBJ2-7; TRBD2 agrees at 9 bases. This CDR3 is 15 amino acids long. Unmatched junction bases numbered 7, after V lost 4 bases and J lost 2 bases. Per the germline V gene, CDR1 is SGHDT and CDR2 is YYEEEE. In DNA, the CDR3 is TGTGCCAGCAGCGATACTAGCGGGCCTACCTACGAGCAGTACTTC. As protein: CASSDTSGPTYEQYF.

This chain joins TRBV4-1 and TRBJ2-7; D may match TRBD1 or TRBD2 (6 bases each). The ends were cut back, 0 bases at V and 1 base at J, with 19 bases in the middle. This CDR3 contains 18 residues. Per the germline V gene, CDR1 is MGHRA and CDR2 is YSYEKL. CDR3 DNA sequence: TGCGCCAGCAGCCAAGATCTTACCCCCCGGGGGCCGTCCTACGAGCAGTACTTC. Protein: CASSQDLTPRGPSYEQYF.

The gene calls are TRBV7-2 and TRBJ2-3; D is uncertain. The ends were cut back, 0 bases at V and 1 base at J, with 8 bases in the middle. The germline gives CDR1 SGHTA, CDR2 FQGNSA. The CDR3 runs 15 residues. CDR3 DNA: TGTGCCAGCAGCTTAGCGGGGTCTGGCACAGATACGCAGTATTTT. This encodes CASSLAGSGTDTQYF.

This chain links TRBV6-5 with TRBJ1-2; TRBD1 is a possible D gene (5 bases). CDR1 and CDR2 (germline): MNHEY, SVGAGI. V gave up 5 bases and J gave up 4 bases, with 8 bases separating them. The CDR3 spans 12 residues. The CDR3 region has the DNA TGTGCCAGCAGTCGGGACCGCTATGGCTACACCTTC. Protein product: CASSRDRYGYTF.

This clone was picked up one time. The chain couples TRBV29-1 to TRBJ1-1, with D unresolved. Germline V CDR1 and CDR2: SQVTM, ANQGSEA. The CDR3 has 11 amino acids. V lost 6 bases, J lost 7 bases, and 12 bases lay in between. The CDR3 nucleotides are TGCAGCGTCGCCCATTGGTTTGAAGCTTTCTTT. Its protein is CSVAHWFEAFF. The full variable domain, with the rest looked up from reference TRBV29-1 and TRBJ1-1, is SAVISQKPSRDICQRGTSLTIQCQVDSQVTMMFWYRQQPGQSLTLIATANQGSEATYESGFVIDKFPISRPNLTFSTLTVSNMSPEDSSIYLCSVAHWFEAFFGQGTRLTVV.

The chain combines TRBV6-5 with TRBJ2-1, with 8 bases fitting TRBD1. With V trimmed by 2 bases and J by 6 bases, 3 bases remained unmatched. CDR1 and CDR2 from the germline V gene are MNHEY and SVGAGI. The CDR3 covers 14 residues. The CDR3 sequence is CASSYGQGINEQFF. The CDR3 DNA follows: TGTGCCAGCAGTTACGGACAGGGAATCAATGAGCAGTTCTTC.

This clone is a singleton in its sample. CDR3 nucleotides: TGTGCCAGCAGTTCGCCCGAGGGAGAGCAGTTCTTC. This translates into CASSSPEGEQFF. The rearrangement links TRBV7-9 to TRBJ2-1, with D possibly being TRBD2 (5 bases). The CDR3 runs to 12 residues. The V gene's germline CDR1 is SEHNR and CDR2 FQNEAQ (reference sequence). The V end lost 6 bases, the J end lost 10 bases, and 13 bases lay between the germline ends.

J is TRBJ2-3 and V is TRBV12-5; D remains unclear. The CDR3 runs to 15 residues. From germline, CDR1 is LGHNT and CDR2 FRNRAP. Trimming left V 6 bases short and J 4 bases short, with 17 bases between. The CDR3 here is CASGRRGGSADTQYF. In nucleotides, the CDR3 is TGTGCTAGTGGCCGCCGAGGCGGTTCCGCAGATACGCAGTATTTT.

The rearrangement uses TRBV6-5 and TRBJ2-1, with D perhaps matching TRBD1 (5 bases). CDR1 is MNHEY and CDR2 is SVGAGI in the germline V gene. V was pared by 6 bases and J by 1 base, with 10 bases between. CDR3 length: 14 amino acids. The CDR3, as DNA: TGTGCCAGCAGGGGGAAGGGGTCCTACAATGAGCAGTTCTTC. Translation: CASRGKGSYNEQFF.

The CDR3 here is CASSQDLVAKNIQYF. In nucleotides, the CDR3 is TGTGCCAGCAGCCAAGACTTAGTAGCCAAAAACATTCAGTACTTC. The chain links TRBV3-1 (or the pseudogene TRBV3-2) to TRBJ2-4; D unclear. Deletions cut 0 bases from V and 0 bases from J, with 6 bases between. Germline assignment: CDR1 LGHDT and CDR2 YNNKEL (reference sequence). The CDR3 has 15 residues.

The CDR3 DNA sequence: TGTGCCAGCAGTTTGGTTCGGGATCGGGACGAAAAACTGTTTTTT. The encoded protein is CASSLVRDRDEKLFF. V gene TRBV28 combines with J gene TRBJ1-4; a possible D gene is TRBD1 (5 bases). V was cut by 3 bases and J by 8 bases, with 16 bases left in between. Germline V CDR1 and CDR2: MDHEN, SYDVKM. The CDR3 runs 15 residues.